This is a list of T cell receptor beta chains from one sample in a study of blood T cell repertoires in COVID-19. The data were produced by immunoSEQ multiplex PCR, yet TCRdb's version contains in-frame clones alone and is incomplete. The sample lists just over 300,000 clones; around 86% were seen once. The sequenced sample was PBMCs or T cells enriched from blood (not recorded which). The source is a man aged 25-45 years who had recovered from COVID-19. CDR3s include the opening cysteine and the closing phenylalanine or tryptophan. A D gene is named only where the DNA matches it firmly. Size is stated for part of the rows, as once, few or many counts, or as a class when the clone is expanded.

cdr3_aa | cdr3_nt | d_call | j_call | clone_size | v_call
CAWSIGVYGYTF | TGTGCCTGGAGTATAGGGGTATATGGCTACACCTTC | . | TRBJ1-2 | . | TRBV30
CASSPRDRSYNEQFF | TGCGCCAGCAGCCCCCGGGACAGATCCTACAATGAGCAGTTCTTC | TRBD1 | TRBJ2-1 | . | TRBV4-1
CASSESSIEGEQYF | TGTGCCAGCAGTGAAAGCTCTATCGAGGGCGAGCAGTACTTC | . | TRBJ2-7 | few | TRBV6-1
CSAYIYEQYF | TGCAGTGCCTATATTTACGAGCAGTACTTC | . | TRBJ2-7 | . | TRBV20-1
CASSAKREVNTGELFF | TGCGCCAGCAGCGCAAAGCGGGAGGTGAACACCGGGGAGCTGTTTTTT | TRBD2 | TRBJ2-2 | . | TRBV5-1
CASSQTGPNTEAFF | TGTGCCAGCAGCCAAACAGGTCCGAACACTGAAGCTTTCTTT | . | TRBJ1-1 | . | TRBV4-2
CASTRREGYNQPQHF | TGTGCCAGTACCCGAAGAGAGGGCTACAATCAGCCCCAGCATTTT | . | TRBJ1-5 | . | TRBV19
CASSQDLGGDEQFF | TGTGCCAGCAGCCAAGATCTTGGGGGGGATGAGCAGTTCTTC | TRBD2 | TRBJ2-1 | . | TRBV3-1/TRBV3-2
CAWSPPGGHEKLFF | TGTGCCTGGAGCCCCCCAGGGGGGCATGAAAAACTGTTTTTT | TRBD1 | TRBJ1-4 | few | TRBV30
CASSTFGQTAGELFF | TGTGCCAGCAGTACTTTCGGACAGACGGCCGGGGAGCTGTTTTTT | . | TRBJ2-2 | . | TRBV7-6
CASSSPGLEAFF | TGTGCCAGCAGCTCCCCGGGGTTAGAAGCTTTCTTT | . | TRBJ1-1 | few | TRBV7-9